Listed here is a single T cell receptor (beta chain). The method was immunoSEQ multiplex PCR; TCRdb's version includes in-frame clones alone and lacks a portion of them. The sample includes 84,000 or so clones, almost 95% of them seen just once. The CDR3 is 16 amino acids. The V end lost 2 bases, the J end lost 0 bases, and 13 bases lay between the germline ends. The data are from a study of blood T cell repertoires in COVID-19. The J gene is TRBJ1-1, the V gene TRBV6-7; D not resolved. TRBV6-7 is treated as an ORF (open reading frame) with a function not yet certain. The TCR sequence derives from a woman aged 55-70 years with active COVID-19. The sample consisted of peripheral blood. CDR3 loop: CASSYPFTAMNTEAFF. DNA of the CDR3: TGTGCCAGCAGTTACCCCTTTACAGCCATGAACACTGAAGCTTTCTTT.